The 4 T cell receptor beta chains below come from one sample, sequenced in a study of blood T cell repertoires in COVID-19. TCRdb keeps only in-frame clones here, not all; method: immunoSEQ multiplex PCR. The data hold some 230,000 clones, with approximately 82% observed a single time. The sequenced material came from PBMCs or T cells enriched from blood (not recorded which). These receptors originate from a man aged 40-50 years who had recovered from COVID-19.

A single count supports this clone. The chain is built from TRBV21-1 and TRBJ1-1; the D call in the table, TRBD1, was not verified against the DNA. TRBV21-1 counts as a pseudogene. The CDR3 extends over 16 amino acids. The CDR3 nucleotides read TGTGCCAGCAGCAAAGAGGGGGCGGGACTGAACACTGAAGCTTTCTTT. Translation gives CASSKEGAGLNTEAFF.

The CDR3 loop reads CASSPGGQSNEQFF. CDR3 sequence (DNA): TGTGCCAGCAGCCCCGGGGGACAGTCCAATGAGCAGTTCTTC. V is TRBV11-3 and J is TRBJ2-1; possibly TRBD1 for D (7 bases). In germline, CDR1 is SGHNT, CDR2 YENEEA. The CDR3 totals 14 residues. Trimming pared 5 bases from V and 6 bases from J, leaving 14 bases between.

There are a few counts of this clone. The gene calls are TRBV7-3 and TRBJ1-2; 7 bases agree with TRBD1. CDR1 and CDR2 (germline): SGHTA, FQGTGA. Trimming at V came to 1 base and at J to 6 bases, leaving 2 bases not matched to a gene. The CDR3 covers 13 residues. CDR3 sequence: CASSLRQGDGYTF. As DNA, the CDR3 is TGTGCCAGCAGCTTAAGACAGGGTGATGGCTACACCTTC.

The chain employs TRBV5-8 and TRBJ1-1; 7 bases are a match to TRBD1. This CDR3 contains 15 residues. Trimming cost V 4 bases and J 7 bases; bases outside gene matches: 13. Germline assignment: CDR1 SGHTS and CDR2 YDEGEE. The CDR3 DNA sequence: TGTGCCAGCAGCGCTAGAAGGGGACAGCGCGTTGAAGCTTTCTTT. This encodes CASSARRGQRVEAFF. Full variable domain (outside the CDR3, taken from reference TRBV5-8 and TRBJ1-1): EAGVTQSPTHLIKTRGQQATLRCSPISGHTSVYWYQQALGLGLQFLLWYDEGEERNRGNFPPRFSGRQFPNYSSELNVNALELEDSALYLCASSARRGQRVEAFFGQGTRLTVV.